This entry lists 9 T cell receptor beta chains sequenced from one sample in a study of T cells in Graves' hyperthyroidism and ophthalmopathy. Amplification yielded TCR beta CDR3 regions, with RNA transcripts as the source. HTBI primers were the set used in a first-round RT-PCR of the TCR CDR3. TCRdb reprocessed the multiplex PCR reads with MiXCR, giving one entry per CDR3 protein. Here the sample spans hundreds of thousands of distinct CDR3 sequences, 35% to 55% being singletons. Material: peripheral blood or thyroid tissue (not recorded which). These receptors all come from a woman under 30 with Graves' hyperthyroidism.

This clonotype came up many times. The chain links TRBV7-9 to TRBJ2-6, with unresolved D. Germline lookup yields CDR1 SEHNR and CDR2 FQNEAQ (reference sequence). The length of the CDR3 is 13 residues. V was cut by 5 bases and J by 7 bases, with 9 bases left in between. The CDR3 coding sequence is TGTGCCAGCAGCCCCTCAGCTGCCAACGTCCTGACTTTC. This sequence encodes CASSPSAANVLTF.

This clonotype was recorded at least ten times. V usage is TRBV2 and J usage is TRBJ1-5; 8 bases match TRBD1. Germline V gene sequence: CDR1 SNHLY, CDR2 FYNNEI. The CDR3 loop spans 15 amino acids. J gave up 5 bases and V 6 bases, and 9 bases lay outside the gene matches. CDR3 sequence reads: CASREDRVSDQPQHF. The CDR3 nucleotides read TGTGCCAGCAGAGAGGACAGGGTCAGCGATCAGCCCCAGCATTTT.

On this clonotype itself: This could be a read error, since a much larger clone is one nucleotide away. CDR3 sequence (DNA): TGTGCCACCCGTGATGGTCGGCTACCACTGGGCGGTCAGCCCCAGCATTTT. It codes for CATRDGRLPLGGQPQHF. The chain employs TRBV24-1 and TRBJ1-5; D call uncertain. The CDR3 sequence is 17 residues long. Germline CDR1 reads KGHDR; CDR2 reads SFDVKD.

The genes are TRBV19 and TRBJ2-2; 12 nucleotides align to TRBD2. Germline V gene lookup returns CDR1 LNHDA and CDR2 SQIVND (reference sequence). The length of the CDR3 is 17 residues. Trimming took 4 bases from V and 2 from J; bases not matched to a gene: 5. CDR3 residues: CASSKGGLAGNTGELFF. In nucleotides, the CDR3 is TGTGCCAGTAGTAAGGGGGGACTAGCGGGTAACACCGGGGAGCTGTTTTTT.

The chain has TRBV7-9 and TRBJ2-7, with D perhaps matching TRBD1 or TRBD2 (6 bases each). This CDR3 has 14 residues. Trimming pared 4 bases from V and 7 bases from J, leaving 17 bases between. Looked up from germline, CDR1 is SEHNR and CDR2 is FQNEAQ (reference sequence). Here the CDR3 reads CASSWPEGGNEQYF. In nucleotides, the CDR3 is TGTGCCAGCAGCTGGCCGGAGGGGGGCAATGAGCAGTACTTC.

This clonotype was counted only a few times. This sequence joins TRBV10-2 and TRBJ1-5; possible D gene TRBD1, 6 bases. The CDR3 contains 16 residues. Trimming stripped 0 bases from V and 5 bases from J, with 14 bases between. Germline V gives CDR1 WSHSY, CDR2 SAAADI. This CDR3 reads CASSESSQGQDQPQHF. Here the CDR3 DNA reads TGCGCCAGCAGTGAGTCCAGCCAGGGGCAAGATCAGCCCCAGCATTTT.

As for this clonotype: The missing conserved phenylalanine or tryptophan at the end of this CDR3 makes a read error likely. The DNA is omitted, as the CDR3 cannot be located on it reliably, and the CDR3 follows TCRdb's listing. The V call is TRBV24-1, the J call TRBJ1-1; the table names TRBD1, a call not compared with the DNA. From its first to its last residue, the CDR3 has 10 amino acids. Germline V CDR1 and CDR2: KGHDR, SFDVKD. CDR3 region: CATSDRRQAG.

This clonotype turned up a few times. Germline is not matched at one junction end, which may reflect a read error. The chain couples TRBV7-2 to TRBJ1-5, with D tentatively TRBD1 (5 bases). The CDR3 covers 16 residues. CDR1 is SGHTA, CDR2 FQGNSA, per germline. The CDR3 nucleotides read TGCGCCAGCAGCCAATCGGGGGAGGGGATCAATCAGCCCCAGCATTTT. Its translation is CASSQSGEGINQPQHF.

V is TRBV7-1 and J is TRBJ2-5; no reliable D call. TRBV7-1 is identified as an open reading frame with a role that is uncertain. The CDR3 extends over 13 amino acids. V was cut by 3 bases and J by 6 bases, with 11 bases left in between. The CDR3 bases are TGTGCCAGCAGCTCCCCTACCGAAAAGACCCAGTACTTC. Its translation is CASSSPTEKTQYF.